These 30 T cell receptor beta chains originate from one sample sequenced in a study of shared clonotypes between healthy human individuals. Terminally differentiated effector memory CD45RA+ cells were excluded from the naive CD8 cells, which were CD45RO-negative and positively selected for CCR7. Assay used: immunoSEQ multiplex PCR; TCRdb lists only in-frame clones, some missing. The table includes under 2,000,000 clones, approximately 94% detected once. The specimen was naive CD8+ T cells sorted from blood. The receptor set was obtained from a man in his late teens or twenties in good health.

The genes are TRBV7-8 and TRBJ2-2; a possible D gene is TRBD1 (6 bases). The germline V gene encodes CDR1 SGHVS and CDR2 FQNEAQ. V lost 1 base to trimming and J lost 14 bases, with 14 bases between them. The CDR3 extends over 13 amino acids. CDR3 sequence reads: CASSLVRQGTLFF. As DNA, the CDR3 is TGTGCCAGCAGCTTAGTTCGGCAGGGGACACTGTTTTTT.

The CDR3 reads CSVVRVREGGTDTQYF. CDR3 nucleotide sequence: TGCAGCGTTGTGAGGGTCCGGGAGGGTGGCACAGATACGCAGTATTTT. This chain joins TRBV29-1 and TRBJ2-3, with 8 bases aligning to TRBD2. The CDR3 extends over 16 amino acids. The trim removed 4 bases at V and 1 base at J, leaving 10 bases unmatched. The germline CDR1 and CDR2 sequences are SQVTM and ANQGSEA.

The chain joins TRBV27 to TRBJ2-7; 13 nucleotides align to TRBD2. The CDR3 loop spans 16 amino acids. Germline V CDR1 and CDR2: MNHEY, SMNVEV (reference sequence). V shed 3 bases, J shed 3 bases, and the junction held 5 bases outside the gene matches. The CDR3 nucleotides are TGTGCCAGCAGTTTGAGGGGACTAGCGGGATTCTACGAGCAGTACTTC. Translation gives CASSLRGLAGFYEQYF.

The V gene is TRBV5-4, the J gene TRBJ2-2, with a possible D match to TRBD1 (6 bases). This CDR3 is built from 16 residues. The V and J ends lost 2 bases and 1 base respectively, with 12 bases between them. Germline CDR1 SGHNT, CDR2 YYREEE (reference sequence). CDR3 in amino acids: CASSFYAGENTGELFF. The CDR3 region has the DNA TGTGCCAGCAGCTTCTATGCAGGGGAGAACACCGGGGAGCTGTTTTTT.

A word on this clone: The sample contains more than one DNA sequence encoding this CDR3. The V gene is TRBV4-3, the J gene TRBJ1-4; a possible D gene is TRBD1 (5 bases). Trimming removed 0 bases at V and 6 bases at J, with 14 bases between. This CDR3 contains 16 residues. Germline-derived CDR1 and CDR2 are LGHNA and YSLEER. The CDR3 sequence: CASSQDLGGEDEKLFF. The CDR3 DNA is TGCGCCAGCAGCCAAGATCTGGGAGGGGAGGATGAAAAACTGTTTTTT.

V and J are TRBV14 and TRBJ2-7; 7 bases match TRBD2. V dropped 4 bases and J dropped 7; count of bases not matched to a gene: 10. The CDR3 contains 14 residues. From germline, CDR1 is SGHDN and CDR2 FVKESK. Written as DNA, the CDR3 is TGTGCCAGCAGCCCCGGACTAGAAACTCTTGAGCAGTACTTC. It encodes CASSPGLETLEQYF.

J is TRBJ2-7 and V is TRBV5-5; D gene uncertain. V lost 0 bases, J lost 6 bases, and 16 bases lay in between. Germline CDR1 reads SGHKS; CDR2 reads YYEKEE (reference sequence). The CDR3 sequence is 15 residues long. In nucleotides, the CDR3 is TGTGCCAGCAGCTTGGAGACCCCTGGCGCTCCCGAGCAGTACTTC. This gives the protein CASSLETPGAPEQYF.

The genes are TRBV2 and TRBJ1-4, with 7 positions matching TRBD1. This CDR3 is 14 amino acids long. Trimming removed 5 bases from V and 7 bases from J; junction bases left unmatched: 7. CDR1 SNHLY and CDR2 FYNNEI come from the germline V gene. The CDR3 is CASSPQGYGEKLFF. CDR3 DNA: TGTGCCAGCAGTCCACAGGGGTATGGTGAAAAACTGTTTTTT.

The chain couples TRBV10-3 to TRBJ2-1; tentative D call: TRBD2 (6 bases). The length of the CDR3 is 15 residues. V dropped 3 bases and J dropped 0 bases, with 9 bases sitting between them. CDR1 ENHRY and CDR2 SYGVKD come from the germline V gene. The CDR3 here is CAISDAGSSYNEQFF. CDR3 coding DNA: TGTGCCATCAGTGATGCGGGGAGCTCCTACAATGAGCAGTTCTTC.

V gene TRBV5-5 combines with J gene TRBJ1-2; D is perhaps TRBD1 (5 bases). Germline V gene data show CDR1 as SGHKS and CDR2 as YYEKEE (reference sequence). This CDR3 has 14 amino acids. V dropped 5 bases and J dropped 0 bases, with 11 bases sitting between them. CDR3 sequence reads: CASRWDRTNYGYTF. CDR3 nucleotides: TGTGCCAGCAGATGGGACCGAACTAACTATGGCTACACCTTC.

This rearrangement joins TRBV13 to TRBJ1-2; 9 bases map to TRBD1. After removal of 0 bases from V and 7 bases from J, the junction contained 6 bases not matched to a gene. The germline CDR1 and CDR2 sequences are PRHDT and FYEKMQ (reference sequence). The CDR3 runs 15 residues. The CDR3 here is CASSLGPGTGFGYTF. The CDR3 DNA follows: TGTGCCAGCAGCTTAGGACCTGGGACAGGGTTTGGCTACACCTTC. The whole variable domain, remainder taken from reference TRBV13 and TRBJ1-2, is AAGVIQSPRHLIKEKRETATLKCYPIPRHDTVYWYQQGPGQDPQFLISFYEKMQSDKGSIPDRFSAQQFSDYHSELNMSSLELGDSALYFCASSLGPGTGFGYTFGSGTRLTVV.

CDR3 in amino acids: CASSLARRWANTEAFF. DNA for the CDR3: TGTGCCAGCAGCCTCGCGCGTAGATGGGCGAACACTGAAGCTTTCTTT. J is TRBJ1-1 and V is TRBV5-6, with D uncertain. Germline CDR1 reads SGHDT; CDR2 reads YYEEEE. Trimming removed 4 bases at V and 1 base at J, with 17 bases between. This CDR3 region has 16 residues.

To note about this clone: Other DNA sequences in the same sample also yield this CDR3. V usage is TRBV9 and J usage is TRBJ1-1; no definite D call. This CDR3 is 13 amino acids long. Trimming removed 0 bases from V and 4 bases from J, with 7 bases in between. The germline V gene encodes CDR1 SGDLS and CDR2 YYNGEE. The CDR3 region has the DNA TGTGCCAGCAGCGTAGCCGAGGGCACTGAAGCTTTCTTT. Translation gives CASSVAEGTEAFF.

The chain recombines TRBV14 with TRBJ2-1; the match to TRBD2 covers 12 bases. J lost 4 bases, V lost 7 bases, and 5 bases had no gene match. Germline V lookup: CDR1 SGHDN, CDR2 FVKESK. This CDR3 has 15 amino acids. The CDR3 reads CASTRTSGTYNEQFF. CDR3 nucleotides: TGTGCCAGCACCCGGACTAGCGGGACTTACAATGAGCAGTTCTTC.

This clone is a singleton in its sample. The genes are TRBV7-2 and TRBJ2-7, with 7 nucleotides matching TRBD2. This CDR3 is built from 16 residues. The germline V gene has CDR1 SGHTA and CDR2 FQGNSA. V lost 5 bases and J lost 4; bases outside the gene matches: 14. The CDR3 sequence is CASSLVVGGPLYEQYF. The DNA of the CDR3 is TGTGCCAGCAGCCTCGTGGTGGGAGGGCCCCTTTACGAGCAGTACTTC.

V usage is TRBV5-1 and J usage is TRBJ2-5; D remains unclear. The CDR3 totals 15 residues. Trimming took 4 bases from V and 2 from J, leaving 15 bases between them. The germline V gene has CDR1 SGHRS and CDR2 YFSETQ. In DNA, the CDR3 is TGCGCCAGCAGCGTACCATTAGACGAACAAGAGACCCAGTACTTC. Amino acids: CASSVPLDEQETQYF.

Comments on this clone: The DNA is left out, because the CDR3 cannot be placed on it with certainty; the CDR3 is given as TCRdb lists it. The chain uses TRBV12-1 and TRBJ2-3; the table calls TRBD2, which could not be checked here. TRBV12-1 is classified as a pseudogene. The CDR3 region is 15 residues in length, termini included. CDR3: CASSFATGSGDTQYF.

The chain links TRBV5-6 to TRBJ2-2; TRBD1 matches 10 bases. This CDR3 contains 16 residues. Germline CDR1 SGHDT, CDR2 YYEEEE. The trim removed 6 bases at V and 7 bases at J, leaving 12 bases unmatched. The CDR3 loop reads CASNYRDRGKGGELFF. In nucleotides, the CDR3 is TGTGCCAGCAATTACCGGGACAGGGGAAAAGGCGGGGAGCTGTTTTTT.

This sequence joins TRBV9 and TRBJ1-1; D is unclear. The CDR3 is 17 residues long. Trimming cost V 1 base and J 1 base, with 17 bases left between them. In germline, CDR1 is SGDLS, CDR2 YYNGEE. CDR3 protein: CASSVSLTRNENTEAFF. In DNA form, the CDR3 reads TGTGCCAGCAGCGTAAGCTTAACGAGAAACGAGAACACTGAAGCTTTCTTT.

This clone was seen a few times. The J gene is TRBJ2-7, the V gene TRBV2, with D perhaps TRBD1 (5 bases). CDR1 SNHLY and CDR2 FYNNEI come from the germline V gene. The length of the CDR3 is 14 residues. The germline V and J ends were trimmed by 3 bases and 2 bases, with 11 bases remaining between them. The CDR3 here is CASSDPGSPYEQYF. The DNA of the CDR3 is TGTGCCAGCAGTGATCCAGGGTCACCCTACGAGCAGTACTTC.

This rearrangement joins TRBV10-3 to TRBJ2-2, with D perhaps matching TRBD2 (6 bases). CDR3 length equals 20 residues. Germline V CDR1 and CDR2: ENHRY, SYGVKD. The ends were cut back, 1 base at V and 0 bases at J, with 21 bases in the middle. CDR3 bases: TGTGCCATCAGTGAGTTTTCCTATTATAGCGGCCGAGCGAACACCGGGGAGCTGTTTTTT. It specifies CAISEFSYYSGRANTGELFF.

In nucleotides, the CDR3 is TGTGCCAGCAGCCCGTTTGGAAAAGAGACCCAGTACTTC. It yields the protein CASSPFGKETQYF. The gene calls are TRBV5-4 and TRBJ2-5; D uncertain. Trimming cost V 4 bases and J 3 bases, with 10 bases left between them. The CDR3 covers 13 residues. Germline V lookup: CDR1 SGHNT, CDR2 YYREEE (reference sequence).

The V gene is TRBV4-3, the J gene TRBJ2-1; 15 bases are a match to TRBD2. This CDR3 region has 17 residues. The ends lost 0 bases at V and 6 bases at J; junction bases unmatched: 3. Looked up from germline, CDR1 is LGHNA and CDR2 is YSLEER. CDR3 residues: CASSQDWTSGRANEQFF. Here the CDR3 DNA reads TGCGCCAGCAGCCAAGACTGGACTAGCGGGAGGGCCAATGAGCAGTTCTTC.

The table lists this clone with a count of one. The chain employs TRBV30 and TRBJ1-5; 7 nucleotides agree with TRBD1. The CDR3 length is 18 residues. Germline CDR1 GTSNPN, CDR2 SVGIG (reference sequence). V shed 0 bases and J 2 bases; nucleotides not matched to a gene: 13. CDR3 nucleotides: TGTGCCTGGAGTGTCCCATATATCTTTGGACAGGGCAATCAGCCCCAGCATTTT. Protein product: CAWSVPYIFGQGNQPQHF.

This clone was recorded only once. This sequence joins TRBV9 and TRBJ2-1; TRBD1 aligns across 9 bases. In germline, CDR1 is SGDLS, CDR2 YYNGEE. The J segment lost 8 bases and the V segment lost 0 bases, leaving 6 bases of the junction unmatched. CDR3 size: 15 residues. CDR3 in DNA: TGTGCCAGCAGCGTAGTCGGGACAGGGACATATGAGCAGTTCTTC. This gives the protein CASSVVGTGTYEQFF.

The chain links TRBV19 to TRBJ2-2, with 14 nucleotides matching TRBD2. The CDR3 runs 15 residues. CDR1 is LNHDA and CDR2 is SQIVND in the germline V gene (reference sequence). The ends lost 6 bases at V and 7 bases at J; junction bases unmatched: 4. CDR3 sequence (DNA): TGTGCCAGTAGAGGACTAGCGGGAGGAGTCGGGGAGCTGTTTTTT. The encoded protein is CASRGLAGGVGELFF.

This clone was observed a handful of times. The same CDR3 arises from other DNA sequences in this sample as well. The chain has TRBV2 and TRBJ1-1, with 8 bases lining up with TRBD1. The J segment lost 4 bases and the V segment lost 6 bases, leaving 4 bases of the junction unmatched. Germline V gene data show CDR1 as SNHLY and CDR2 as FYNNEI. The length of the CDR3 is 13 residues. The CDR3 sequence is CASRGQGGTEAFF. CDR3 bases: TGTGCCAGCAGAGGACAGGGAGGCACTGAAGCTTTCTTT.

Remarks on this clone: This specimen includes other DNA sequences encoding the same CDR3. The chain is built from TRBV5-4 and TRBJ1-1, with D perhaps matching TRBD1 (5 bases). The CDR3 spans 13 residues. V lost 2 bases to trimming and J lost 4 bases, with 9 bases between them. Germline-derived CDR1 and CDR2 are SGHNT and YYREEE (reference sequence). CDR3 DNA: TGTGCCAGCAGCTTTCAAGGGGCCACTGAAGCTTTCTTT. This gives the protein CASSFQGATEAFF.

The chain uses TRBV2 and TRBJ2-7; 8 bases fit TRBD1. The trim removed 6 bases at V and 4 bases at J, leaving 14 bases unmatched. Germline CDR1 and CDR2: SNHLY and FYNNEI. The CDR3 consists of 16 residues. The CDR3 loop reads CASSGLVQGEDYEQYF. As DNA, the CDR3 is TGTGCCAGCAGCGGTCTTGTACAGGGGGAGGATTACGAGCAGTACTTC.

The chain recombines TRBV6-5 with TRBJ2-5; TRBD1 matches 9 bases. This CDR3 spans 14 amino acids. V lost 0 bases and J lost 9; bases outside the gene matches: 5. Germline V gene lookup returns CDR1 MNHEY and CDR2 SVGAGI. CDR3 protein: CASSYSGTGSSQYF. CDR3 nucleotides: TGTGCCAGCAGTTACTCGGGGACAGGGTCCTCCCAGTACTTC.